The 11 T cell receptor beta chains below come from one sample, sequenced in a study of Ad26.COV2.S vaccination and SARS-CoV-2 variants. Method: immunoSEQ multiplex PCR; TCRdb's copy keeps in-frame clones and lacks some. The sample records 440,000 or so clones, roughly 88% being singletons. Treatment indicated: around 19 received Ad26.COV2.S at low or high dose, single or two shots; about five received placebo; per-sample allocation not given. The samples were gathered on day 63 after the first injection of vaccine or placebo. The sequencing used peripheral blood, collected in a trial of Ad26.COV2.S vaccine versus placebo. The receptors shown here come from a person aged 18 to 65 who received the Ad26.COV2.S COVID-19 vaccine or a placebo.

This chain connects TRBV28 to TRBJ1-6; 10 bases map to TRBD1. The V segment lost 6 bases and the J segment 4 bases; nucleotides outside the gene matches: 3. CDR3 size: 15 residues. Germline CDR1 reads MDHEN; CDR2 reads SYDVKM. The CDR3 loop reads CASRGQGTYNSPLHF. The CDR3 DNA is TGTGCCAGCAGGGGACAGGGGACTTATAATTCACCCCTCCACTTT.

V is TRBV29-1 and J is TRBJ2-3; 10 nucleotides line up with TRBD1. CDR1 is SQVTM, CDR2 ANQGSEA, per germline. The CDR3 covers 12 residues. With V trimmed by 8 bases and J by 4 bases, 3 bases remained unmatched. The CDR3: CSSGQGADTQYF. The CDR3 nucleotides read TGCAGCTCCGGACAGGGGGCAGATACGCAGTATTTT.

The chain carries TRBV2 and TRBJ2-5, with 7 bases fitting TRBD1. Germline values: CDR1 SNHLY, CDR2 FYNNEI. With V trimmed by 5 bases and J by 1 base, 4 bases remained unmatched. The CDR3 runs to 14 residues. CDR3 amino acids: CASSPDRAQETQYF. Written as DNA, the CDR3 is TGTGCCAGCAGTCCTGACAGGGCCCAAGAGACCCAGTACTTC.

The V call is TRBV19, the J call TRBJ1-6, with a weak D call TRBD1 (5 bases). Germline V gene sequence: CDR1 LNHDA, CDR2 SQIVND (reference sequence). The CDR3 is made up of 15 amino acids. V was cut by 9 bases and J by 6 bases, with 18 bases left in between. CDR3 amino acids: CARGRSALSNSPLHF. As DNA, the CDR3 is TGTGCCAGGGGGCGTTCGGCGTTAAGTAATTCACCCCTCCACTTT. The variable domain in full, with the rest retrieved from reference TRBV19 and TRBJ1-6, is DGGITQSPKYLFRKEGQNVTLSCEQNLNHDAMYWYRQDPGQGLRLIYYSQIVNDFQKGDIAEGYSVSREKKESFPLTVTSAQKNPTAFYLCARGRSALSNSPLHFGNGTRLTVT.

In this sample, this clone turned up a few times. This chain links TRBV27 with TRBJ1-6; D call uncertain. From germline, CDR1 is MNHEY and CDR2 SMNVEV (reference sequence). V lost 3 bases, J lost 14 bases, and 17 bases lay in between. This CDR3 spans 14 amino acids. Here the CDR3 reads CASSFGVPYSTLHF. CDR3 DNA: TGTGCCAGCAGTTTCGGCGTCCCCTATAGCACCCTCCACTTT.

The V gene is TRBV10-2, the J gene TRBJ2-1; D gene ambiguous. V was pared by 4 bases and J by 4 bases, with 2 bases between. There are 11 residues in the CDR3. Germline CDR1 WSHSY, CDR2 SAAADI. The CDR3 region has the DNA TGCGCCAGCAGTGTTTACAATGAGCAGTTCTTC. As protein: CASSVYNEQFF.

This clone was picked up a small number of times. This rearrangement joins TRBV24-1 to TRBJ2-1, with a tentative D call TRBD1 (6 bases). The CDR3 has 16 amino acids. The germline V and J ends were trimmed by 3 bases and 4 bases, with 15 bases remaining between them. Germline CDR1 reads KGHDR; CDR2 reads SFDVKD. For the CDR3, the DNA is TGTGCCACCAGTGATACGACAGGCCCGACTTACAATGAGCAGTTCTTC. The encoded protein is CATSDTTGPTYNEQFF.

The genes are TRBV28 and TRBJ1-5, with no clear D. This CDR3 has 14 residues. The V and J ends lost 9 bases and 6 bases respectively, with 18 bases between them. Per germline, CDR1 MDHEN and CDR2 SYDVKM. CDR3 sequence (DNA): TGTGCCAGTAAGTTTGTGGGGATGGCTCAGCCCCAGCATTTT. Translated, it gives CASKFVGMAQPQHF.

The chain joins TRBV10-3 to TRBJ2-1; perhaps TRBD2 as D (6 bases). The V end lost 3 bases, the J end lost 6 bases, and 9 bases lay between the germline ends. CDR3 length: 13 amino acids. Per germline, CDR1 ENHRY and CDR2 SYGVKD. CDR3 coding DNA: TGTGCCATCAGTGATAAGGGAGGCAATGAGCAGTTCTTC. Residues: CAISDKGGNEQFF.

V is TRBV7-3 and J is TRBJ2-1; D is unclear. The CDR3 length is 13 residues. Looked up from germline, CDR1 is SGHTA and CDR2 is FQGTGA. V dropped 6 bases and J dropped 6 bases, with 12 bases sitting between them. The CDR3 DNA reads as TGTGCCAGCAGTCCCGACTCCCTCAATGAGCAGTTCTTC. It specifies CASSPDSLNEQFF.

The chain joins TRBV5-1 to TRBJ2-2; D is unresolved. V was cut by 0 bases and J by 3 bases, with 6 bases left in between. Germline V CDR1 and CDR2: SGHRS, YFSETQ. The CDR3 is made up of 14 amino acids. Here the CDR3 reads CASSLVTHTGELFF. DNA of the CDR3: TGCGCCAGCAGCTTGGTGACTCACACCGGGGAGCTGTTTTTT. The full variable domain, completed using reference TRBV5-1 and TRBJ2-2, is KAGVTQTPRYLIKTRGQQVTLSCSPISGHRSVSWYQQTPGQGLQFLFEYFSETQRNKGNFPGRFSGRQFSNSRSEMNVSTLELGDSALYLCASSLVTHTGELFFGEGSRLTVL.